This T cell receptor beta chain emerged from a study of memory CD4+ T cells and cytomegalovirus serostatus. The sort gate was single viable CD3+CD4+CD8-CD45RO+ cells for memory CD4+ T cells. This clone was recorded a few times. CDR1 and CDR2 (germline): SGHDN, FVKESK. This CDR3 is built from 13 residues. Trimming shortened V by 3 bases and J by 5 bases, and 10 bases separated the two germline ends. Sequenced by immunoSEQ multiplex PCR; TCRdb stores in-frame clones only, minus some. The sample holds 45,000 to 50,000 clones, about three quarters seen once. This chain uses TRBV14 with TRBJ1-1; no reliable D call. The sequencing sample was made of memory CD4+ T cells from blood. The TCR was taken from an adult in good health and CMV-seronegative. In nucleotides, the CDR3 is TGTGCCAGCAGCCATAATCACGGGACTGAAGCTTTCTTT. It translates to CASSHNHGTEAFF.